Each of the 15 T cell receptor beta chains below was sequenced from the same sample in a study of T cell responses to AZD1222 COVID-19 vaccine. Data came from immunoSEQ multiplex PCR; TCRdb stores just in-frame clones and leaves some out. The sample shows approximately 120,000 clones, around 87% of them seen only once. The sample here was peripheral blood, taken 28 days after the second AZD1222 dose. All receptors derive from an adult who received the AZD1222 COVID-19 vaccine.

The chain links TRBV11-2 to TRBJ1-2; D is uncertain. The V end lost 5 bases, the J end lost 12 bases, and 25 bases lay between the germline ends. This CDR3 region has 15 residues. Germline V lookup: CDR1 SGHAT, CDR2 FQNNGV. CDR3 in DNA: TGTGCCAGCAGCGAAGAGATGACGTCCGTCTATATCCACACCTTC. Its translation: CASSEEMTSVYIHTF.

The CDR3 protein is CASSGGDSGYTF. For the CDR3, the DNA is TGTGCCAGCAGCGGAGGGGATTCAGGCTACACCTTC. The chain employs TRBV11-1 and TRBJ1-2, with D perhaps matching TRBD1 (5 bases). CDR1 SGHAT and CDR2 FQDESV come from the germline V gene (reference sequence). The CDR3 is 12 residues long. The V end lost 5 bases, the J end lost 8 bases, and 12 bases lay between the germline ends.

This chain links TRBV9 with TRBJ1-1, with 7 nucleotides matching TRBD1. V shed 4 bases, J shed 0 bases, and the junction held 3 bases outside the gene matches. The CDR3 contains 14 residues. CDR1 SGDLS and CDR2 YYNGEE come from the germline V gene. The CDR3 protein is CASSKGQLNTEAFF. CDR3 sequence (DNA): TGTGCCAGCAGCAAGGGACAGCTGAACACTGAAGCTTTCTTT.

The V call is TRBV5-1, the J call TRBJ2-7; D possibly corresponds to TRBD1 (5 bases). The CDR3 is made up of 11 amino acids. Germline values: CDR1 SGHRS, CDR2 YFSETQ. Trimming took 7 bases from V and 5 from J, leaving 10 bases between them. In DNA form, the CDR3 reads TGCGCCAGCTCAGGGCCCCACGAGCAGTACTTC. This translates into CASSGPHEQYF.

The rearrangement links TRBV7-3 to TRBJ2-7; weak D call: TRBD1 (6 bases). Germline lookup yields CDR1 SGHTA and CDR2 FQGTGA. The V end was cut by 5 bases, the J end by 3 bases, with 17 bases between. The CDR3 runs to 15 residues. CDR3 sequence: CASSPWGGGLYEQYF. The CDR3 DNA follows: TGTGCCAGCAGCCCATGGGGTGGGGGCCTCTACGAGCAGTACTTC. The full variable domain, its missing parts supplied by reference TRBV7-3 and TRBJ2-7, is GAGVSQTPSNKVTEKGKYVELRCDPISGHTALYWYRQSLGQGPEFLIYFQGTGAADDSGLPNDRFFAVRPEGSVSTLKIQRTERGDSAVYLCASSPWGGGLYEQYFGPGTRLTVT.

The V call is TRBV5-5, the J call TRBJ1-6, with 9 bases that match TRBD1. CDR1 SGHKS and CDR2 YYEKEE come from the germline V gene (reference sequence). The CDR3 consists of 15 residues. Trimming took 4 bases from V and 10 from J; bases not matched to a gene: 9. CDR3 DNA sequence: TGTGCCAGCAGCCCCCTGGGACAGGGCGACTCACCCCTCCACTTT. Amino acid sequence: CASSPLGQGDSPLHF. The full variable domain, rest sourced from reference TRBV5-5 and TRBJ1-6, is DAGVTQSPTHLIKTRGQQVTLRCSPISGHKSVSWYQQVLGQGPQFIFQYYEKEERGRGNFPDRFSARQFPNYSSELNVNALLLGDSALYLCASSPLGQGDSPLHFGNGTRLTVT.

The chain joins TRBV7-2 to TRBJ1-1; TRBD1 agrees at 8 bases. The CDR3 loop spans 15 amino acids. Germline values: CDR1 SGHTA, CDR2 FQGNSA. With V trimmed by 5 bases and J by 5 bases, 10 bases remained unmatched. This CDR3 reads CASSARTGRNTEAFF. CDR3 DNA sequence: TGTGCCAGCAGCGCCCGGACAGGGAGGAATACTGAAGCTTTCTTT.

This clone has a handful of counts. The chain links TRBV11-3 to TRBJ2-1, with 7 nucleotides matching TRBD2. CDR3 length: 18 amino acids. Germline V CDR1 and CDR2: SGHNT, YENEEA. Trimming at V came to 5 bases and at J to 0 bases, leaving 13 bases not matched to a gene. CDR3 sequence reads: CASSLGLGRERSYNEQFF. The CDR3, as DNA: TGTGCCAGCAGCCTCGGGTTGGGGCGGGAGCGCTCCTACAATGAGCAGTTCTTC.

The chain joins TRBV10-3 to TRBJ2-3; the D is unclear. Germline CDR1 and CDR2: ENHRY and SYGVKD. This CDR3 region has 12 residues. Between the trimmed V and J ends, which lost 0 bases and 6 bases, there was a span of 4 bases. CDR3 DNA sequence: TGTGCCATCAGTGAGTCACGGGATACGCAGTATTTT. Encoded protein: CAISESRDTQYF.

The chain's CDR3 is CASSPKTSGRQETQYF. The CDR3 DNA follows: TGTGCCAGCAGCCCGAAGACTAGCGGGAGACAAGAGACCCAGTACTTC. V gene TRBV3-1 (or the pseudogene TRBV3-2) combines with J gene TRBJ2-5, with 12 bases lining up with TRBD2. The CDR3 consists of 16 residues. CDR1 and CDR2 (germline): LGHDT, YNNKEL (reference sequence). Trimming cost V 4 bases and J 2 bases; bases outside gene matches: 5.

The chain carries TRBV18 and TRBJ2-2, with D possibly being TRBD2 (6 bases). Germline V gene sequence: CDR1 KGHSH, CDR2 LQKENI. Trimming left V 4 bases short and J 4 bases short, with 7 bases between. There are 13 residues in the CDR3. The CDR3 DNA follows: TGTGCCAGCTCACTCGGGGGCACCGGGGAGCTGTTTTTT. It encodes CASSLGGTGELFF. The variable domain in full, with the rest retrieved from reference TRBV18 and TRBJ2-2, is NAGVMQNPRHLVRRRGQEARLRCSPMKGHSHVYWYRQLPEEGLKFMVYLQKENIIDESGMPKERFSAEFPKEGPSILRIQQVVRGDSAAYFCASSLGGTGELFFGEGSRLTVL.

The rearrangement links TRBV4-2 to TRBJ2-2, with 11 bases aligning to TRBD2. The ends lost 0 bases at V and 5 bases at J; junction bases unmatched: 8. The germline gives CDR1 LGHNA, CDR2 YNFKEQ. There are 18 residues in the CDR3. CDR3 nucleotides: TGTGCCAGCAGCCAAGATGAGGTAGCGGGAGGGTGGACCGGGGAGCTGTTTTTT. It yields the protein CASSQDEVAGGWTGELFF.

The chain combines TRBV25-1 with TRBJ1-1; 7 nucleotides match TRBD1. The germline CDR1 and CDR2 sequences are MGHDK and SYGVNS. This CDR3 is 14 amino acids long. Trimming took 5 bases from V and 4 from J; bases not matched to a gene: 7. The CDR3 loop is CASSTATGSTEAFF. The DNA of the CDR3 is TGTGCCAGCAGTACAGCGACAGGGAGCACTGAAGCTTTCTTT. Using reference TRBV25-1 and TRBJ1-1 for the parts outside the CDR3, the full variable domain is EADIYQTPRYLVIGTGKKITLECSQTMGHDKMYWYQQDPGMELHLIHYSYGVNSTEKGDLSSESTVSRIRTEHFPLTLESARPSHTSQYLCASSTATGSTEAFFGQGTRLTVV.

The rearrangement links TRBV21-1 to TRBJ2-1; TRBD1 is the table's D call and was not checked against the DNA. TRBV21-1 is assigned pseudogene status. CDR3 length: 12 residues. CDR3: CASAEPYNEQFF. The CDR3 coding sequence is TGTGCCAGCGCAGAACCCTACAATGAGCAGTTCTTC.

This clone has only one observation. The chain links TRBV14 to TRBJ2-4, with D unresolved. Trimming left V 1 base short and J 10 bases short, with 5 bases between. CDR3 length equals 11 residues. Looked up from germline, CDR1 is SGHDN and CDR2 is FVKESK. The CDR3 here is CASSQASIQYF. CDR3 nucleotides: TGTGCCAGCAGCCAAGCTTCTATTCAGTACTTC.